The sequence of this TCR beta chain was determined in a study of CD8+ T cells in alopecia areata. The treatment denotes: oral pan-JAK inhibitor, 5-10 mg twice daily. In each case, RNA was isolated and then reverse transcribed into cDNA as the sequencing template. Sequenced by immunoSEQ multiplex PCR; TCRdb stores in-frame clones only, minus some. This sample yields about 210,000 clones, of which over 40% are seen a single time; approximately 2.4% belongs to the top ten. Study conclusions and caveats: Because of a solitary nonresponder, the connection of baseline CD8+ expansion to response stays uncertain. A great number of expanded lesional clones endured in scalp and blood during tofacitinib. Among the top 100, expanded CD8+ clones, as well as scalp clonality, were significantly decreased by tofacitinib.

Comments on this clone: Its antigen remains unknown.

The source material was CD4+ T cells sorted from blood, sampled at approximately week 36, from a patient treated with tofacitinib. The source is a human donor with alopecia areata.

The CDR3 nucleotides read TGTGCCAGCAGTGAGGCACAGACCTCTGGTGGCTACACCTTC. Translated: CASSEAQTSGGYTF. The chain uses TRBV2 and TRBJ1-2; D not certain. The V end lost 3 bases, the J end lost 7 bases, and 15 bases lay between the germline ends. This CDR3 has 14 amino acids. Germline assignment: CDR1 SNHLY and CDR2 FYNNEI. Full variable domain (missing parts from reference TRBV2 and TRBJ1-2): EPEVTQTPSHQVTQMGQEVILRCVPISNHLYFYWYRQILGQKVEFLVSFYNNEISEKSEIFDDQFSVERPDGSNFTLKIRSTKLEDSAMYFCASSEAQTSGGYTFGSGTRLTVV.